One TCR beta chain is described in this entry. The sample belongs to a study of CD8 T cells in Susac syndrome. TEMRA cells were FACS-enriched, and CD8+ and CD4+ T cells were isolated negatively. Reverse transcription of roughly 0.45 to 1 ug RNA was performed with random hexamers. From the immunoSEQ multiplex PCR reads, TCRdb called clonotypes with MiXCR, one entry per CDR3 protein. The data contain about 430,000 distinct CDR3 sequences, more than 80% of them singletons. The CDR3 sequence is 13 residues long. V dropped 7 bases and J dropped 6; count of bases not matched to a gene: 8. The germline V gene encodes CDR1 SEHNR and CDR2 FQNEAQ (reference sequence).

This receptor was obtained from a human donor with multiple sclerosis. The chain combines TRBV7-9 with TRBJ1-2; 7 bases are a match to TRBD1. The sequenced material came from CD8+ T cells from PBMCs. The CDR3 DNA follows: TGTGCCAGCAAGATTGGGACAGTTGATGGCTACACCTTC. Its protein is CASKIGTVDGYTF.